This T cell receptor (beta chain) was recovered during a study of blood T cell repertoires in COVID-19. For the study at large: Italy, Spain and the United States were the sources of the convalescent and acute COVID-19 samples. Sample material is recorded as cDNA or gDNA derived from T cells, B-cell-depleted T cells, or PBMCs.

Produced via immunoSEQ multiplex PCR; TCRdb's table is partial and in-frame only. The sample contains 95,000 to 110,000 clones, 88% of which appear only once. From germline, CDR1 is KGHSH and CDR2 LQKENI. Trimming shortened V by 3 bases and J by 8 bases, and 11 bases separated the two germline ends. The CDR3 loop spans 14 amino acids. This chain connects TRBV18 to TRBJ1-6, with TRBD1 as a possible D gene (6 bases). The sequence derives from a human donor in a cohort sampled during active COVID-19. The sample taken for sequencing was peripheral blood. DNA for the CDR3: TGTGCCAGCTCACCCCGGGGGGCGGATTCACCCCTCCACTTT. It specifies CASSPRGADSPLHF.